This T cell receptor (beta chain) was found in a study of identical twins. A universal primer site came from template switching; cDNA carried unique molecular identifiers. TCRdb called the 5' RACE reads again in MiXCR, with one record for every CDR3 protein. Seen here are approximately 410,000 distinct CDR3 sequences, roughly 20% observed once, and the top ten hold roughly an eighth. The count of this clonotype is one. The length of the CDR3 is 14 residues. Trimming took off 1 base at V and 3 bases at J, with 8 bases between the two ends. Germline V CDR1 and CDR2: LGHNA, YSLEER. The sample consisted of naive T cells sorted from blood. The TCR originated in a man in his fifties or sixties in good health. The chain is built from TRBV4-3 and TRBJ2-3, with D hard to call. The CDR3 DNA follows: TGCGCCAGCAGCCAAGCCCCCGGGACAGATACGCAGTATTTT. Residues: CASSQAPGTDTQYF.